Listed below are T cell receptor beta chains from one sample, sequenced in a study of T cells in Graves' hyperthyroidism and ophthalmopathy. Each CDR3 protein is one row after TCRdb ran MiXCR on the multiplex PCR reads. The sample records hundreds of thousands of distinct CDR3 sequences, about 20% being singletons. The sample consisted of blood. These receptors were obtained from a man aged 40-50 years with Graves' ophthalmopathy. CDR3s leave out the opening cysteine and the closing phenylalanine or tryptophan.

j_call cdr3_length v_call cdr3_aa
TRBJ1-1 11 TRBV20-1 SAVEGIRSEAF
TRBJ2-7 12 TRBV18 ASSPKDRGAEQY
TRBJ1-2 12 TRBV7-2 ASSHYQTGDGYT
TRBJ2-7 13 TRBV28 ASSSIGTASYEQY
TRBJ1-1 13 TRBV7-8 ASSPRGRAGTEAF
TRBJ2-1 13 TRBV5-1 ASSLSSGGHNEQF
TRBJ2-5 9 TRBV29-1 SVRSGETQY
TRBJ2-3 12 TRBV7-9 ASSYQRGLDTQY
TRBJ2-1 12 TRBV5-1 ASSFREDGNEQF
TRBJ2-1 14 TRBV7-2 ASSLRQGSSRNEQF
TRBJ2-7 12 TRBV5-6 ASSSRTGSYEQY
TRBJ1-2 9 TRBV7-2 ASSFKDGYT
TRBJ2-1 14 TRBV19 ASSKVGQGFWNEQF
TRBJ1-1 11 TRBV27 ASSLSSATEAF
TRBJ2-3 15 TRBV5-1 ASSLSDPGLVTDTQY
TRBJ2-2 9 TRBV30 AWSNAGELF
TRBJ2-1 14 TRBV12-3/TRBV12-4 ASIQWGLAGDNEQF
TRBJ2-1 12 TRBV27 ASSSPRAGNEQF
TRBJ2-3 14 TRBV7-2 ASSAGRGSFTDTQY
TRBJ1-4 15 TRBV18 ASSPLGPGLANEKLF
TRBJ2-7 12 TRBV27 ASSLHGRAYEQY
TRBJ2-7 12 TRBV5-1 ASSLDGGTYEQY
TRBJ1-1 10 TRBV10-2 ASSAILTEAF
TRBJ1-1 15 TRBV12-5 ASGLRAWGQFNTEAF
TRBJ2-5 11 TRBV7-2 ASSLDPVETQY